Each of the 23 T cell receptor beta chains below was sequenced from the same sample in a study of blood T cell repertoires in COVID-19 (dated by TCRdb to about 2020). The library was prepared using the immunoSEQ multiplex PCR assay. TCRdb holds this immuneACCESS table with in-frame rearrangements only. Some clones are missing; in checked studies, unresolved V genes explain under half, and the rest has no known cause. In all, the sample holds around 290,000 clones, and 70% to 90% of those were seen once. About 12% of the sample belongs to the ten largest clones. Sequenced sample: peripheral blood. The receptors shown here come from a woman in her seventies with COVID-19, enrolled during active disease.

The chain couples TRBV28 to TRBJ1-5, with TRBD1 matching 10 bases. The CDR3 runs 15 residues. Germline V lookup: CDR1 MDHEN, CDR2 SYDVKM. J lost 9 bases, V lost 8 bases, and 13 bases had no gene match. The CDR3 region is CASYRDRGQFGPQHF. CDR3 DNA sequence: TGTGCCAGCTACCGGGACAGGGGTCAGTTTGGGCCCCAGCATTTT.

CDR3 sequence (DNA): TGTGCCAGCAGCTGGAGACAGGGGGAAAACTATGGCTACACCTTC. It codes for CASSWRQGENYGYTF. V and J are TRBV7-2 and TRBJ1-2; 9 bases agree with TRBD1. With V trimmed by 4 bases and J by 2 bases, 5 bases remained unmatched. The length of the CDR3 is 15 residues. The germline V gene has CDR1 SGHTA and CDR2 FQGNSA. Full variable domain (outside the CDR3, taken from reference TRBV7-2 and TRBJ1-2): GAGVSQSPSNKVTEKGKDVELRCDPISGHTALYWYRQSLGQGLEFLIYFQGNSAPDKSGLPSDRFSAERTGGSVSTLTIQRTQQEDSAVYLCASSWRQGENYGYTFGSGTRLTVV.

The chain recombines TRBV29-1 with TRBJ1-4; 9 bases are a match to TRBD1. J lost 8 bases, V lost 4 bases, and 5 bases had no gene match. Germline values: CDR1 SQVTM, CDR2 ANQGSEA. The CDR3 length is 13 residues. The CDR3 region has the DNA TGCAGCGTTGGAGGACAGGGGAACGAAAAACTGTTTTTT. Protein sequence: CSVGGQGNEKLFF.

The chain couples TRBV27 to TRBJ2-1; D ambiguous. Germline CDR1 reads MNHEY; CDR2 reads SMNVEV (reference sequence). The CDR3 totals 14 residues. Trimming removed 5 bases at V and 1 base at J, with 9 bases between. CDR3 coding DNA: TGTGCCAGCAGTATGACATGGTCCTACAATGAGCAGTTCTTC. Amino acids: CASSMTWSYNEQFF.

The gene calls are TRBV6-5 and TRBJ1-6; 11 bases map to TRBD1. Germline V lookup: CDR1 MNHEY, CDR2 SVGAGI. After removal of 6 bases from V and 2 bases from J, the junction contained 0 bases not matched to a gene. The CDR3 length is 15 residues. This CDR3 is CASRGQGAYNSPLHF. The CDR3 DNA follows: TGTGCCAGCAGGGGACAGGGGGCCTATAATTCACCCCTCCACTTT.

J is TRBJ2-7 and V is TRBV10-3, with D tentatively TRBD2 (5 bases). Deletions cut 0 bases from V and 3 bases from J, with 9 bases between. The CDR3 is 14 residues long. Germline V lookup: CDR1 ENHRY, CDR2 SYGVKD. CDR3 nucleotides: TGTGCCATCAGTGAGTCTACGGGGAGCTACGAGCAGTACTTC. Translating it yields CAISESTGSYEQYF.

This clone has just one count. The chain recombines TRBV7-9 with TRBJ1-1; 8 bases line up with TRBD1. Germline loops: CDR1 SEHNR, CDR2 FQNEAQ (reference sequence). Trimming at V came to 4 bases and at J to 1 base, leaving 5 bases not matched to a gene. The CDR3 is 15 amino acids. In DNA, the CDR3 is TGTGCCAGCAGCTACCGACAGGGGCCGAACACTGAAGCTTTCTTT. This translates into CASSYRQGPNTEAFF.

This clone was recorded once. The CDR3 is CSGRGLETQYF. The CDR3, as DNA: TGCAGTGGACGGGGGTTAGAGACCCAGTACTTC. This sequence joins TRBV20-1 and TRBJ2-5, with a tentative D call TRBD2 (6 bases). V lost 7 bases and J lost 4, with 10 bases in between. The CDR3 has 11 amino acids. Germline V gene lookup returns CDR1 DFQATT and CDR2 SNEGSKA (reference sequence).

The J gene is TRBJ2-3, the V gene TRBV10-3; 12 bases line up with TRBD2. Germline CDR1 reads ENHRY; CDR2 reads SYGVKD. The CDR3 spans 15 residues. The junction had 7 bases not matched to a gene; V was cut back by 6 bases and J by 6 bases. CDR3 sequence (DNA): TGTGCCATCAGCTCTAGCGGGGGGGCCGACGATACGCAGTATTTT. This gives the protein CAISSSGGADDTQYF.

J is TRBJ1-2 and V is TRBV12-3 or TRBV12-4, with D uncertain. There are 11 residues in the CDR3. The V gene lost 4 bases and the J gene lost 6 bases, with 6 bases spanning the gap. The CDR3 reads CASSSVDGYTF. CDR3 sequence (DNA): TGTGCCAGCAGTTCGGTTGATGGCTACACCTTC.

The CDR3 loop is CASSYAGGALNEQYF. CDR3 coding DNA: TGTGCCAGTAGTTACGCAGGGGGCGCACTAAACGAGCAGTACTTC. The rearrangement uses TRBV19 and TRBJ2-7; TRBD1 aligns across 8 bases. The length of the CDR3 is 15 residues. The germline gives CDR1 LNHDA, CDR2 SQIVND (reference sequence). V was pared by 5 bases and J by 5 bases, with 11 bases of the junction left unmatched.

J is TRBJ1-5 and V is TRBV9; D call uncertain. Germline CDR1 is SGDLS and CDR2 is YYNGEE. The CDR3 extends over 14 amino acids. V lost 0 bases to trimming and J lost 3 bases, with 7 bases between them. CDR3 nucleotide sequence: TGTGCCAGCAGCGTAGAGGAGGACAATCAGCCCCAGCATTTT. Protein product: CASSVEEDNQPQHF. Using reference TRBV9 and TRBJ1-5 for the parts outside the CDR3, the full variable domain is DSGVTQTPKHLITATGQRVTLRCSPRSGDLSVYWYQQSLDQGLQFLIQYYNGEERAKGNILERFSAQQFPDLHSELNLSSLELGDSALYFCASSVEEDNQPQHFGDGTRLSIL.

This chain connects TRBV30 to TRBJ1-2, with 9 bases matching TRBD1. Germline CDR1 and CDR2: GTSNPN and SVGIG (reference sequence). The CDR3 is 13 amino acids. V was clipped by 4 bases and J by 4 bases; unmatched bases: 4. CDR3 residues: CAWTGQGFYGYTF. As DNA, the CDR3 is TGTGCCTGGACCGGACAGGGGTTCTATGGCTACACCTTC.

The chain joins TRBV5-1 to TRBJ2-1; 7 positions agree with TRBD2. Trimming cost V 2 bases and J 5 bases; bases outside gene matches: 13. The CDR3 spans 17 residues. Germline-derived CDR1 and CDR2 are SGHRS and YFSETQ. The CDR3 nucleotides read TGCGCCAGCAGCTTAGGGGCGCCCGGACTAGTGCACAATGAGCAGTTCTTC. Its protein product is CASSLGAPGLVHNEQFF.

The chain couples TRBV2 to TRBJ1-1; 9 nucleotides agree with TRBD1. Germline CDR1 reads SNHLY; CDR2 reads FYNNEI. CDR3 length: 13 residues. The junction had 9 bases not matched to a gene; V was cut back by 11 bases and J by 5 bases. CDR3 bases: TGTGCCGGAACGGGACAGGGAAGGACTGAAGCTTTCTTT. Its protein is CAGTGQGRTEAFF.

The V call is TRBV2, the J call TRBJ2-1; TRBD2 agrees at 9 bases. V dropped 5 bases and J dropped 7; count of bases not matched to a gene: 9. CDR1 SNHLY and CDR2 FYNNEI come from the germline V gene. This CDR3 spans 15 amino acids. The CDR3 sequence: CASSPKAGGENEQFF. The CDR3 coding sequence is TGTGCCAGCAGTCCAAAAGCGGGGGGTGAAAATGAGCAGTTCTTC.

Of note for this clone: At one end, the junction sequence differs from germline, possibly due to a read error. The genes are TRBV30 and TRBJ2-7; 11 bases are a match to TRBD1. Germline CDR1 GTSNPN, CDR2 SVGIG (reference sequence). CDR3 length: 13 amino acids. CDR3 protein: CARRDRGAYEQYF. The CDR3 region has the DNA TGTGCCCGGAGGGACAGGGGGGCCTACGAGCAGTACTTC.

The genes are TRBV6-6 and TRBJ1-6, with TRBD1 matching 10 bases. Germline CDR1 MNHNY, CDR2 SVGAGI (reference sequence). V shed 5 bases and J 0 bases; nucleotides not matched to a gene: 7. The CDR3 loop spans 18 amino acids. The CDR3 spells CASSRQGARDSYNSPLHF. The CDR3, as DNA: TGTGCCAGCAGTCGACAGGGGGCGCGGGACTCCTATAATTCACCCCTCCACTTT.

CDR3 bases: TGTGCCAGCAGCCGCCTGGACAGTGTCAATTCACCCCTCCACTTT. The encoded protein is CASSRLDSVNSPLHF. V usage is TRBV5-6 and J usage is TRBJ1-6, with a possible D match to TRBD1 (6 bases). Trimming pared 4 bases from V and 7 bases from J, leaving 15 bases between. The CDR3 consists of 15 residues. CDR1 SGHDT and CDR2 YYEEEE come from the germline V gene. Based on the CDR3 plus reference TRBV5-6 and TRBJ1-6, the full variable domain is DAGVTQSPTHLIKTRGQQVTLRCSPKSGHDTVSWYQQALGQGPQFIFQYYEEEERQRGNFPDRFSGHQFPNYSSELNVNALLLGDSALYLCASSRLDSVNSPLHFGNGTRLTVT.

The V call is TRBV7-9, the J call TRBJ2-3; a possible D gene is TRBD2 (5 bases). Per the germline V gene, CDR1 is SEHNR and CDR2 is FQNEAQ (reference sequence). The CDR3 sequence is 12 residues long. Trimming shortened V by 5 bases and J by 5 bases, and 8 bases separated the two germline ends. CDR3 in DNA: TGTGCCAGCAGCCGGAGCGGAGATACGCAGTATTTT. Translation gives CASSRSGDTQYF. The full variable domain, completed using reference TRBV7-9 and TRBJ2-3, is DTGVSQNPRHKITKRGQNVTFRCDPISEHNRLYWYRQTLGQGPEFLTYFQNEAQLEKSRLLSDRFSAERPKGSFSTLEIQRTEQGDSAMYLCASSRSGDTQYFGPGTRLTVL.

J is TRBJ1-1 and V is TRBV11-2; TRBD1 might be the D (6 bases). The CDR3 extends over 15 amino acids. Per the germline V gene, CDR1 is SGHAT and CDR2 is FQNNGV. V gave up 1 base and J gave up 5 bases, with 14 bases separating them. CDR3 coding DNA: TGTGCCAGCAGCTTAGTCGGGGGGCTGGGGACTGAAGCTTTCTTT. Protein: CASSLVGGLGTEAFF. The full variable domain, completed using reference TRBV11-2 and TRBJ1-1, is EAGVAQSPRYKIIEKRQSVAFWCNPISGHATLYWYQQILGQGPKLLIQFQNNGVVDDSQLPKDRFSAERLKGVDSTLKIQPAKLEDSAVYLCASSLVGGLGTEAFFGQGTRLTVV.

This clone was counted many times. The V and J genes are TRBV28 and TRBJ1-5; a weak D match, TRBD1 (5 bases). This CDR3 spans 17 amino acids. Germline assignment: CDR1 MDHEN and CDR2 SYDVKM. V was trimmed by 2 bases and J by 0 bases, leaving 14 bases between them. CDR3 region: CASSLPPRVRSNQPQHF. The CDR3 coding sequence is TGTGCCAGCAGTTTACCCCCCAGGGTGCGTAGCAATCAGCCCCAGCATTTT.

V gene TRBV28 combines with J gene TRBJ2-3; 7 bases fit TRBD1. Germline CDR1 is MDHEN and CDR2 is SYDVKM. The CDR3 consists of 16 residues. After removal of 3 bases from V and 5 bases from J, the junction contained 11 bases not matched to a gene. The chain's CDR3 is CASSFPRQGGEDTQYF. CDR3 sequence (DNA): TGTGCCAGCAGTTTTCCGAGACAGGGTGGTGAAGATACGCAGTATTTT.